The clone carrying this TCR beta chain appeared once. Repertoires were generated with immunoSEQ multiplex PCR, while TCRdb's copy carries only in-frame clones and drops some. The sample lists about 200,000 clones, 82% occurring once. All enrollees were about 18 to 89 years old and from 20 to 30 US areas. Cohort placement rested on clinical history that participants reported themselves. This sample was included in a study of blood T cell repertoires in COVID-19. CDR1 is MNHEY and CDR2 is SMNVEV in the germline V gene (reference sequence). This CDR3 has 15 residues. Trimming shortened V by 10 bases and J by 0 bases, and 18 bases separated the two germline ends.

This sequence was found in a woman aged 55-75 years with acute COVID-19. The material sequenced was PBMCs or T cells enriched from blood (not recorded which). This sequence joins TRBV27 and TRBJ1-1, with a possible D match to TRBD1 (5 bases). CDR3 nucleotides: TGTGCCACTCGGAGGGGAACCCTCATGAACACTGAAGCTTTCTTT. This translates into CATRRGTLMNTEAFF.